This TCR beta chain appears in the sequencing data of a study of CD8 T cells in Susac syndrome. cDNA came from 0.5 to 1 ug RNA primed by random hexamers. TCRdb itself ran the immunoSEQ multiplex PCR reads through MiXCR, one entry per CDR3 protein. The table lists about 80,000 distinct CDR3 sequences, 90% to 95% of them singletons. There are 15 residues in the CDR3. Germline values: CDR1 SGHVS, CDR2 FQNEAQ. J lost 1 base, V lost 8 bases, and 5 bases had no gene match. The sequenced sample consisted of CD8+ T cells from PBMCs. The J gene is TRBJ2-2, the V gene TRBV7-8; 9 nucleotides line up with TRBD2. This clonotype originated in a human donor with multiple sclerosis. Written as DNA, the CDR3 is TGTGCCAGCCGAATGCGGGGGGGGAACACCGGGGAGCTGTTTTTT. Translation: CASRMRGGNTGELFF.